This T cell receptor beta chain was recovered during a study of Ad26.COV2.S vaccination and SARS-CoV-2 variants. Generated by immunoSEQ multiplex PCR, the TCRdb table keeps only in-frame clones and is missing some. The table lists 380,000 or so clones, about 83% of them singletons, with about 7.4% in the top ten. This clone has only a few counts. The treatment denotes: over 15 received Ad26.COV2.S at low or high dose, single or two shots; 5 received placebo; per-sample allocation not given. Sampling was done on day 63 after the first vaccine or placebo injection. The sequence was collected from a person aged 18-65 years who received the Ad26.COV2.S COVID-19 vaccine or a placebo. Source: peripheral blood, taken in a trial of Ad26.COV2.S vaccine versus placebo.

DNA of the CDR3: TGCGCCAGCAGCTTCGTGGGGGGCGCGGATTCACCCCTCCACTTT. Its protein is CASSFVGGADSPLHF. This chain links TRBV5-1 with TRBJ1-6; a weak D match, TRBD1 (6 bases). The CDR3 has 15 residues. Looked up from germline, CDR1 is SGHRS and CDR2 is YFSETQ. V was clipped by 2 bases and J by 8 bases, with 14 bases between them.